Listed here are 9 T cell receptor beta chains from one sample, sequenced in a study of cytomegalovirus exposure and HLA in healthy donors. Clones were sequenced by immunoSEQ multiplex PCR, and TCRdb holds only the in-frame ones, with some missing. The data contain some 140,000 clones, about 82% of them singletons. The source material was PBMCs. The receptors were gathered from a human donor in good health.

The chain employs TRBV7-9 and TRBJ2-2, with D possibly being TRBD2 (6 bases). Per the germline V gene, CDR1 is SEHNR and CDR2 is FQNEAQ (reference sequence). This CDR3 is 14 amino acids long. Trimming stripped 3 bases from V and 4 bases from J, with 9 bases between. The CDR3 protein is CASSLRDFTGELFF. The CDR3 DNA reads TGTGCCAGCAGCTTGAGGGACTTCACCGGGGAGCTGTTTTTT.

V is TRBV6-4 and J is TRBJ1-3; TRBD1 is a possible D gene (5 bases). This CDR3 region has 18 residues. The germline V and J ends were trimmed by 2 bases and 3 bases, with 20 bases remaining between them. CDR1 is MRHNA, CDR2 SNTAGT, per germline. The CDR3 protein is CASSDLFSTEDFGNTIYF. The CDR3 nucleotides are TGTGCCAGCAGTGACCTCTTCTCGACAGAAGATTTTGGAAACACCATATATTTT.

J is TRBJ2-7 and V is TRBV10-3, with 9 bases lining up with TRBD1. Per germline, CDR1 ENHRY and CDR2 SYGVKD. This CDR3 has 15 residues. The V gene end was trimmed by 3 bases and the J gene end by 7 bases; junction bases not matched to a gene: 10. The CDR3, as DNA: TGTGCCATCAGTGAAATTCGGACAGGGGATTCGGAGCAGTACTTC. This sequence encodes CAISEIRTGDSEQYF.

This clone was observed once. V is TRBV6-1 and J is TRBJ1-2; D not resolved. The CDR3 consists of 16 residues. The V end was cut by 1 base, the J end by 0 bases, with 12 bases between. The germline gives CDR1 MNHNS, CDR2 SASEGT. CDR3 sequence (DNA): TGTGCCAGCAGTGAAGGAGTCTCTGGGCCTAACTATGGCTACACCTTC. It is translated as CASSEGVSGPNYGYTF.

The chain couples TRBV25-1 to TRBJ2-7; D gene ambiguous. The CDR3 is 11 residues long. V lost 5 bases and J lost 2, with 4 bases in between. Germline V CDR1 and CDR2: MGHDK, SYGVNS. CDR3 loop: CASSSAYEQYF. The CDR3, as DNA: TGTGCCAGCAGTTCAGCCTACGAGCAGTACTTC.

This clone was recorded only once. The V and J genes are TRBV7-6 and TRBJ2-2; 15 bases fit TRBD2. Germline assignment: CDR1 SGHVS and CDR2 FNYEAQ. This CDR3 has 19 residues. The J segment lost 1 base and the V segment lost 4 bases, leaving 7 bases of the junction unmatched. CDR3: CASSYPGLAGGRNTGELFF. CDR3 bases: TGTGCCAGCAGCTACCCGGGACTAGCGGGGGGCCGGAACACCGGGGAGCTGTTTTTT.

The CDR3 sequence: CASSLSRANTEAFF. The CDR3 nucleotides are TGCGCCAGCAGCTTGAGCAGGGCGAACACTGAAGCTTTCTTT. The chain couples TRBV5-1 to TRBJ1-1, with D tentatively TRBD1 (5 bases). The CDR3 runs to 14 residues. V lost 1 base and J lost 1, with 8 bases in between. Germline V gene lookup returns CDR1 SGHRS and CDR2 YFSETQ.

Worth noting for this clone: One end of the junction is discordant with germline, which a read error may explain. The V gene is TRBV2, the J gene TRBJ1-1; D unclear. The CDR3 consists of 15 residues. CDR1 and CDR2 (germline): SNHLY, FYNNEI. CDR3 nucleotide sequence: TGTGCCAGCAGAGAAGGGCTCGGGTCGAACACTGAAGCTTTCTTT. Its protein is CASREGLGSNTEAFF. The whole variable domain, filled in from reference TRBV2 and TRBJ1-1, reads EPEVTQTPSHQVTQMGQEVILRCVPISNHLYFYWYRQILGQKVEFLVSFYNNEISEKSEIFDDQFSVERPDGSNFTLKIRSTKLEDSAMYFCASREGLGSNTEAFFGQGTRLTVV.

The chain uses TRBV28 and TRBJ2-3, with D possibly being TRBD1 (5 bases). V lost 4 bases, J lost 4 bases, and 21 bases lay in between. The CDR3 extends over 17 amino acids. Germline values: CDR1 MDHEN, CDR2 SYDVKM. The CDR3, as DNA: TGTGCCAGCAGTTCCCCTAGTGACGGAATGGGGCCAGATACGCAGTATTTT. Translation gives CASSSPSDGMGPDTQYF.